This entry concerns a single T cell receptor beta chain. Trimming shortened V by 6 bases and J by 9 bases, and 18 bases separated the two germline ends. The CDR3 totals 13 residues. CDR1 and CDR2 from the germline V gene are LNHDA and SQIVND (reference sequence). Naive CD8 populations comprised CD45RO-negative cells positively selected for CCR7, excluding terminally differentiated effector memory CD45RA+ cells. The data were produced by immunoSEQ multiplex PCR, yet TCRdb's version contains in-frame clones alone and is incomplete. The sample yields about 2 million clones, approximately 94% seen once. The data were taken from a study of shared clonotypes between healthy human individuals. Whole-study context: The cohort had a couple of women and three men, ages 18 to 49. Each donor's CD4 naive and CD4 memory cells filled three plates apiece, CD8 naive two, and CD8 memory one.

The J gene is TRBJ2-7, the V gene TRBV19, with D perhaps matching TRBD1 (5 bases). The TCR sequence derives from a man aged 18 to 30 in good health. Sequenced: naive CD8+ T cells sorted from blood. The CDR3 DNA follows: TGTGCCAGTAGCGATACCCCAGGGATCGGGCAGTACTTC. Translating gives CASSDTPGIGQYF.